This T cell receptor (beta chain) stems from a study of blood T cells in healthy people across ages. Study conclusions and caveats: Roughly linear declines in TCR beta diversity per million T cells occurred with age.

Of note for this clonotype: Its antigen remains unknown.

Healthy Russian Caucasian donors spanned ages about 6 to 100 years. With a J-beta primer mix and a sample-barcoded 5' primer, a second PCR ran roughly 6 to 11 cycles. Each CDR3 protein is one row after TCRdb ran MiXCR on the 5' RACE reads. The sample lists roughly 1 million distinct CDR3 sequences; around 27% were seen once. The CDR3 loop spans 13 amino acids. Trimming took off 4 bases at V and 5 bases at J, with 12 bases between the two ends. Looked up from germline, CDR1 is SQVTM and CDR2 is ANQGSEA. These records were also assigned to another study, of T cells of mothers and their children. In that study: A slight, non-significant increase in overlap was found for related mother-child pairs relative to unrelated pairs.

The chain couples TRBV29-1 to TRBJ2-1; D is possibly TRBD1 (5 bases). The TCR was taken from a girl aged 2 to 9 in good health. The material sequenced was blood. The CDR3 DNA reads TGCAGCGTTGCAAGGGGCACCAACAATGAGCAGTTCTTC. Translating it yields CSVARGTNNEQFF.